This T cell receptor beta chain was sequenced in a study of blood T cell repertoires in COVID-19. Study at large: PBMCs, B-cell-depleted T cells, or T cells were the source of the cDNA or gDNA that made up the material.

The authors' processing: Reference gene primer amplification gave estimated nucleated cell counts. The assay was immunoSEQ multiplex PCR, and TCRdb's table has in-frame clones only and misses some. Clone size and V and J calls were adopted from that table, with D and trimming inferred from the DNA. The repertoire holds around 140,000 clones, with around nine tenths as singletons. While infection was still active, Seattle patients were enrolled and then followed longitudinally. After removal of 3 bases from V and 3 bases from J, the junction contained 4 bases not matched to a gene. Per germline, CDR1 MGHRA and CDR2 YSYEKL. CDR3 length: 14 residues.

The clonotype was recovered from a man in his 60s with COVID-19, enrolled during active disease. Sequenced material: peripheral blood. The J gene is TRBJ1-1, the V gene TRBV4-1, with 7 bases lining up with TRBD1. The CDR3 loop reads CASSQWTGHTEAFF. CDR3 DNA sequence: TGCGCCAGCAGCCAGTGGACAGGACACACTGAAGCTTTCTTT.